This is a list of T cell receptor beta chains from one sample in a study of CD8+CD57+ T cells in acquired aplastic anemia. TCRdb passed the reads through MiXCR, listing each CDR3 protein once. The table shows roughly 180,000 distinct CDR3 sequences, with about half occurring only once. The sample comprised sorted CD4+, CD8+, or CD8+CD57+ T cells (not recorded which) from PBMCs. Receptor source: a human donor with aplastic anemia. The CDR3 runs from the conserved cysteine through the conserved F or W. The order of the fields is J gene, V gene, clone size, D gene, CDR3 DNA, CDR3 protein. A D gene is named only where the DNA matches it firmly. Some rows mark clone size as missing; the rest say once, few, many or name a class of expanded clone.

J gene: TRBJ1-4
V gene: TRBV10-3
clone size: many
D gene: NA
CDR3 DNA: TGTGCCATCAGTGACAGGACAGCAACTAATGAAAAACTGTTTTTT
CDR3 protein: CAISDRTATNEKLFF

J gene: TRBJ2-7
V gene: TRBV10-3
clone size: once
D gene: NA
CDR3 DNA: TGTGCCATCAGCCCATTGGGGAATTCTGCGGAGCAGTACTTC
CDR3 protein: CAISPLGNSAEQYF

J gene: TRBJ2-5
V gene: TRBV9
clone size: few
D gene: NA
CDR3 DNA: TGTGCCAGCAGCGTAGATGAGACCCAGTACTTC
CDR3 protein: CASSVDETQYF

J gene: TRBJ1-2
V gene: TRBV4-2
clone size: NA
D gene: NA
CDR3 DNA: TGTGCCAGCAGCCAAGATAGGCAGATAGATGGCTACACCTTC
CDR3 protein: CASSQDRQIDGYTF

J gene: TRBJ2-1
V gene: TRBV7-2
clone size: many
D gene: NA
CDR3 DNA: TGTGCCAGCAGCTCAGGACCCGGAGGTGAGCAGTTCTTC
CDR3 protein: CASSSGPGGEQFF

J gene: TRBJ2-7
V gene: TRBV2
clone size: NA
D gene: TRBD1
CDR3 DNA: TGTGCCAGCAGTTTAGCGCGGCAGGGGGCAAGCGAGCAGTACTTC
CDR3 protein: CASSLARQGASEQYF

J gene: TRBJ2-3
V gene: TRBV4-2
clone size: NA
D gene: TRBD2
CDR3 DNA: TGTGCCAGCAGCCCAGGCGGGACTAGCGGGGGGAGGCGGACAGATACGCAGTATTTT
CDR3 protein: CASSPGGTSGGRRTDTQYF

J gene: TRBJ2-7
V gene: TRBV15
clone size: NA
D gene: TRBD2
CDR3 DNA: TGTGCCACCAGCCTTGGGACTAGCGGGGTCTCCTACGAGCAGTACTTC
CDR3 protein: CATSLGTSGVSYEQYF

J gene: TRBJ1-5
V gene: TRBV19
clone size: many
D gene: TRBD1
CDR3 DNA: TGTGCCAGTAGGCCACAGGGGGCTAGCAATCAGCCCCAGCATTTT
CDR3 protein: CASRPQGASNQPQHF

J gene: TRBJ2-3
V gene: TRBV27
clone size: NA
D gene: TRBD2
CDR3 DNA: TGTGCCAGCAGGGCCGGGACTAGCGGTTCGGATACGCAGTATTTT
CDR3 protein: CASRAGTSGSDTQYF

J gene: TRBJ2-7
V gene: TRBV20-1
clone size: NA
D gene: TRBD2
CDR3 DNA: TGCAGTGCTAGCGGGAGGAGTTCCTACGAGCAGTACTTC
CDR3 protein: CSASGRSSYEQYF

J gene: TRBJ1-5
V gene: TRBV24-1
clone size: NA
D gene: NA
CDR3 DNA: TGTGCCACCAGTGGCACAGAGAGCAATCAGCCCCAGCATTTT
CDR3 protein: CATSGTESNQPQHF

J gene: TRBJ2-3
V gene: TRBV20-1
clone size: NA
D gene: NA
CDR3 DNA: TGCAGTGCGGCGGGAACAGATACGCAGTATTTT
CDR3 protein: CSAAGTDTQYF

J gene: TRBJ2-3
V gene: TRBV20-1
clone size: NA
D gene: NA
CDR3 DNA: TGCAGTGCTAGCGTGGGCACAGATACGCAGTATTTT
CDR3 protein: CSASVGTDTQYF

J gene: TRBJ1-2
V gene: TRBV24-1
clone size: once
D gene: NA
CDR3 DNA: TGTGCCACCAGTGACCCCCTGCGGAGACAATCCTATGGCTACACCTTC
CDR3 protein: CATSDPLRRQSYGYTF

J gene: TRBJ2-7
V gene: TRBV3-1
clone size: many
D gene: TRBD1
CDR3 DNA: TGTGCCAGCAGCCAGGATCAGGACAGGGTCTACTACGAGCAGTACTTC
CDR3 protein: CASSQDQDRVYYEQYF

J gene: TRBJ2-5
V gene: TRBV24-1
clone size: NA
D gene: NA
CDR3 DNA: TGTGCCACCAGTGGGTCGGGAGTAACTAGAGAGACCCAGTACTTC
CDR3 protein: CATSGSGVTRETQYF

J gene: TRBJ2-5
V gene: TRBV20-1
clone size: NA
D gene: TRBD2
CDR3 DNA: TGCAGGCCGACCTTAGCGGGGGAGACCCAGTACTTC
CDR3 protein: CRPTLAGETQYF

J gene: TRBJ2-6
V gene: TRBV19
clone size: many
D gene: NA
CDR3 DNA: TGTGCCAGTAGGCGAACTGAGGTCAGAAGGAATATTTACTCTGGGGCCAACGTCCTGACTTTC
CDR3 protein: CASRRTEVRRNIYSGANVLTF

J gene: TRBJ2-5
V gene: TRBV2
clone size: many
D gene: NA
CDR3 DNA: TGTGCCAGCGAACAGCAAGAGACCCAGTACTTC
CDR3 protein: CASEQQETQYF

J gene: TRBJ2-2
V gene: TRBV2
clone size: NA
D gene: NA
CDR3 DNA: TGTGCCAGCAGTGAAATTGCCGGGGAGCTGTTTTTT
CDR3 protein: CASSEIAGELFF

J gene: TRBJ1-2
V gene: TRBV5-1
clone size: many
D gene: TRBD1
CDR3 DNA: TGCGCCAGCAGCCTGGACAGGGTTGGAGGCTACACCTTC
CDR3 protein: CASSLDRVGGYTF

J gene: TRBJ2-7
V gene: TRBV2
clone size: NA
D gene: TRBD1
CDR3 DNA: TGTGCCAGCAGTGTGGGACAGGCCGAGCAGTACTTC
CDR3 protein: CASSVGQAEQYF

J gene: TRBJ2-2
V gene: TRBV12-5
clone size: NA
D gene: NA
CDR3 DNA: TGTGCTAGTGCCCCGCCCAGGGACGACGGGGAGCTGTTTTTT
CDR3 protein: CASAPPRDDGELFF

J gene: TRBJ2-3
V gene: TRBV5-1
clone size: many
D gene: TRBD2
CDR3 DNA: TGCGCCAGCAGCTTGCCCCACGAAGCGGGGGGCCGCACAGATACGCAGTATTTT
CDR3 protein: CASSLPHEAGGRTDTQYF

J gene: TRBJ2-7
V gene: TRBV20-1
clone size: NA
D gene: TRBD2
CDR3 DNA: TGCAGTGCTAGAGGTGGGCGGGAGGGGTCCGAGCAGTACTTC
CDR3 protein: CSARGGREGSEQYF

J gene: TRBJ1-6
V gene: TRBV2
clone size: NA
D gene: NA
CDR3 DNA: TGTGCCAGCAGTGAAAACCTATATAATTCACCCCTCCACTTT
CDR3 protein: CASSENLYNSPLHF

J gene: TRBJ2-7
V gene: TRBV29-1
clone size: NA
D gene: NA
CDR3 DNA: TGCAGCGTTGGGTCGGTCAGTGGCTACGAGCAGTACTTC
CDR3 protein: CSVGSVSGYEQYF

J gene: TRBJ1-2
V gene: TRBV30
clone size: NA
D gene: NA
CDR3 DNA: TGTGCCTGGCGGAAGGGCGGCTACACCTTC
CDR3 protein: CAWRKGGYTF

J gene: TRBJ2-6
V gene: TRBV5-4
clone size: many
D gene: NA
CDR3 DNA: TGTGCCAGCAGTTATAGGGGAACTGGGGCCAACGTCCTGACTTTC
CDR3 protein: CASSYRGTGANVLTF

J gene: TRBJ2-1
V gene: TRBV20-1
clone size: NA
D gene: NA
CDR3 DNA: TGCAGTGGGAGGCAGACATACAATGAGCAGTTCTTC
CDR3 protein: CSGRQTYNEQFF

J gene: TRBJ2-3
V gene: TRBV7-9
clone size: few
D gene: NA
CDR3 DNA: TGTGCCAGTCCAGAGTCCACAGATACGCAGTATTTT
CDR3 protein: CASPESTDTQYF

J gene: TRBJ1-4
V gene: TRBV7-2
clone size: NA
D gene: NA
CDR3 DNA: TGTGCCAGCAGCCAGCCCGAGGGGTATGAAAAACTGTTTTTT
CDR3 protein: CASSQPEGYEKLFF

J gene: TRBJ1-2
V gene: TRBV29-1
clone size: NA
D gene: TRBD1
CDR3 DNA: TGCAGCGTGAGGACAGGGGAACGCTATGGCTACACCTTC
CDR3 protein: CSVRTGERYGYTF